The sequence of this T cell receptor beta chain was determined in a study of T cell changes during pregnancy in multiple sclerosis. V was pared by 5 bases and J by 8 bases, with 7 bases of the junction left unmatched. The germline CDR1 and CDR2 sequences are MDHEN and SYDVKM. This CDR3 spans 16 amino acids. Here immunoSEQ multiplex PCR was the method, and the copy in TCRdb shows in-frame clones only, minus some. The table lists roughly 38,000 clones, more than 70% of them singletons. Specimen: CD8+ T cells from peripheral blood mononuclear cells, collected in the third trimester of pregnancy. The clonotype comes from a female donor with multiple sclerosis, enrolled in a pregnancy study. V and J are TRBV28 and TRBJ2-1; 15 bases line up with TRBD2. In DNA form, the CDR3 reads TGTGCCAGCAGTCCAGGGACTAGCGGGGGGCCCGATGAGCAGTTCTTC. Residues: CASSPGTSGGPDEQFF. The full variable domain, completed using reference TRBV28 and TRBJ2-1, is DVKVTQSSRYLVKRTGEKVFLECVQDMDHENMFWYRQDPGLGLRLIYFSYDVKMKEKGDIPEGYSVSREKKERFSLILESASTNQTSMYLCASSPGTSGGPDEQFFGPGTRLTVL.